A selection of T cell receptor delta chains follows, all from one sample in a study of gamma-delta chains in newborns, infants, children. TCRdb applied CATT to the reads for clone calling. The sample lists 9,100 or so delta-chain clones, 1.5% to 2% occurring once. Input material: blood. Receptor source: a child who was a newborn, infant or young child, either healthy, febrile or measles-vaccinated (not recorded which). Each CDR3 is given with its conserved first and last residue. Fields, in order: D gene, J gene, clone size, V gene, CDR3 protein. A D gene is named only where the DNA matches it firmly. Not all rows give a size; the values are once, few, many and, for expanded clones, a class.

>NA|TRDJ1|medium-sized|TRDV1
CALGFLRTLDDKLIF
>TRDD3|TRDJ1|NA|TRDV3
CAFSNSVLGDASTDKLIF
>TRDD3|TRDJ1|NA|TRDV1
CALGESPVTGGYLYPDKLIF
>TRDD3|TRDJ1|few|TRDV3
CAFGGVRETGDSDTDKLIF
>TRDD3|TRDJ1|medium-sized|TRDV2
CACDFWGIRGHTDKLIF
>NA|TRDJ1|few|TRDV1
CALGDNKGGNWDSDKLIF
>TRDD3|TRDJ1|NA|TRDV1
CALGEPPSDWGRYTDKLIF
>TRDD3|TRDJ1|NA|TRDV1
CALGELSAFPFTGGGGFPDKLIF
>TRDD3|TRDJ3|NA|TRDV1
CALGELPRTGGYASSWDTRQMFF
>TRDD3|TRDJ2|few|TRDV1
CALGFVSWGIRSSTQAKGLTAQLFF
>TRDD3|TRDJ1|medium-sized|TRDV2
CACDTRGIVGTDKLIF
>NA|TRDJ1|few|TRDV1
CALGSRDPGLKLIF
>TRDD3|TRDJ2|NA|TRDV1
CALGELWVNTRTGGYEAAQLFF
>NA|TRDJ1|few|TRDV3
CAFVGYTDKLIF
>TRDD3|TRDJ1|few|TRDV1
CALGELYGTGGPTDKLIF
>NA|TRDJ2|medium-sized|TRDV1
CALGVKFLLRLPSLWGQLFF
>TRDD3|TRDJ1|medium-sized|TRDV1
CALGVSSGLGVYTDKLIF
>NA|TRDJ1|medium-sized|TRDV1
CALGERGFHFTDKLIF
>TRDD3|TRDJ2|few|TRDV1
CALGELWVNTRTGGYEAARLFF
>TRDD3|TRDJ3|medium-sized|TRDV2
CACDSRVVYWGLSWDTRQMFF
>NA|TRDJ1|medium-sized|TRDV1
CALGEQKSYDRWGAPPDKLIF
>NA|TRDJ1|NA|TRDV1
CALGANLFLPRYTDKLIF
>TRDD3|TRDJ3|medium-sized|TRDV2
CACDTLNWGMSSWDTRQMFF
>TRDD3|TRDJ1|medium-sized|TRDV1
CALGELEGLLGDNSDKLIF
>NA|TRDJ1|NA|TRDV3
CALPRVVQNTDKLIF
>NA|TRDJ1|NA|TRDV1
CALGELVFREAPRGKLIF
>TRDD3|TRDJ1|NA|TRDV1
CALGELYSPTCWGSYTDKLIF